What follows are 11 T cell receptor beta chains derived from one specimen sequenced in a study of T cell responses to AZD1222 COVID-19 vaccine. The protocol was immunoSEQ multiplex PCR, while the TCRdb copy is restricted to in-frame clones and leaves out a portion. The sample records about 120,000 clones, about 89% being singletons. Sequencing used peripheral blood, obtained on day 0 of AZD1222 vaccination. These receptors were obtained from an adult in good health.

The chain has TRBV3-1 (or the pseudogene TRBV3-2) and TRBJ2-5; D may be TRBD2 (5 bases). The V gene lost 5 bases and the J gene lost 5 bases, with 9 bases spanning the gap. This CDR3 region has 12 residues. Per the germline V gene, CDR1 is LGHDT and CDR2 is YNNKEL (reference sequence). CDR3 sequence (DNA): TGTGCCAGCAGCGAGGGTCTGGAGACCCAGTACTTC. Translating gives CASSEGLETQYF.

This chain connects TRBV6-5 to TRBJ2-7, with D perhaps TRBD1 (5 bases). Trimming left V 2 bases short and J 3 bases short, with 14 bases between. CDR3 length: 15 amino acids. The germline CDR1 and CDR2 sequences are MNHEY and SVGAGI. CDR3 region: CASSYGAQSGYEQYF. The CDR3 nucleotides are TGTGCCAGCAGTTACGGGGCACAATCAGGCTACGAGCAGTACTTC.

V and J are TRBV7-3 and TRBJ2-1; 10 bases are shared with TRBD1. V was clipped by 4 bases and J by 3 bases; unmatched bases: 3. Germline CDR1 SGHTA, CDR2 FQGTGA. The CDR3 has 15 residues. Here the CDR3 reads CASSSGQGGYNEQFF. In DNA, the CDR3 is TGTGCCAGCAGCTCCGGACAGGGGGGCTACAATGAGCAGTTCTTC. Full variable domain (remainder filled in from reference TRBV7-3 and TRBJ2-1): GAGVSQTPSNKVTEKGKYVELRCDPISGHTALYWYRQSLGQGPEFLIYFQGTGAADDSGLPNDRFFAVRPEGSVSTLKIQRTERGDSAVYLCASSSGQGGYNEQFFGPGTRLTVL.

The CDR3: CASSLVSAGGYNEQFF. The DNA for the CDR3 is TGCGCCAGCAGCTTGGTTTCGGCAGGGGGATACAATGAGCAGTTCTTC. The chain has TRBV5-1 and TRBJ2-1, with 7 bases identical to TRBD1. V trimming: 0 bases; J trimming: 4 bases; junction bases outside the gene matches: 7. CDR3 length equals 16 residues. Germline V gene data show CDR1 as SGHRS and CDR2 as YFSETQ.

The chain has TRBV6-1 and TRBJ2-5; 10 bases map to TRBD2. Per the germline V gene, CDR1 is MNHNS and CDR2 is SASEGT. Germline trimming cut 0 bases from V and 7 bases from J; bases unmatched to any gene: 14. The length of the CDR3 is 18 residues. The chain's CDR3 is CASSEASSGGSGSGTQYF. In nucleotides, the CDR3 is TGTGCCAGCAGTGAAGCTAGTAGCGGGGGGTCCGGGTCGGGGACCCAGTACTTC.

This clone was seen a handful of times. This chain links TRBV6-5 with TRBJ2-2; D gene unclear. The CDR3 length is 15 residues. Germline V lookup: CDR1 MNHEY, CDR2 SVGAGI. The V gene lost 2 bases and the J gene lost 4 bases, with 11 bases spanning the gap. CDR3 DNA: TGTGCCAGCAGTTACCTCCAGTCGGGCACCGGGGAGCTGTTTTTT. Translation: CASSYLQSGTGELFF.

The V and J genes are TRBV10-1 and TRBJ2-5; 7 bases fit TRBD1. The germline V gene encodes CDR1 WNHNN and CDR2 SYGVQD (reference sequence). Germline trimming cut 6 bases from V and 0 bases from J; bases unmatched to any gene: 13. This CDR3 is built from 17 residues. The CDR3 DNA reads TGCGCCAGCAGGACAGGGAGAAACCGCAAGAACCAAGAGACCCAGTACTTC. Translation gives CASRTGRNRKNQETQYF.

The chain links TRBV23-1 to TRBJ2-2; D uncertain. TRBV23-1 is an ORF for which the function is uncertain. The CDR3 has 14 amino acids. Trimming stripped 1 base from V and 6 bases from J, with 9 bases between. The CDR3 sequence is CASSQWVGSGELFF. The CDR3 region has the DNA TGCGCCAGCAGTCAATGGGTTGGGTCCGGGGAGCTGTTTTTT.

The CDR3 here is CASSVGTANTEAFF. CDR3 sequence (DNA): TGTGCCAGCAGCGTAGGGACAGCGAACACTGAAGCTTTCTTT. This chain uses TRBV9 with TRBJ1-1; the D gene is possibly TRBD1 (6 bases). CDR1 and CDR2 (germline): SGDLS, YYNGEE. The V gene lost 0 bases and the J gene lost 1 base, with 7 bases spanning the gap. The CDR3 length is 14 residues.

This clone was detected only once. The V and J genes are TRBV29-1 and TRBJ2-1; 10 nucleotides align to TRBD1. Trimming removed 4 bases from V and 1 base from J; junction bases left unmatched: 7. CDR3 length: 16 amino acids. Per the germline V gene, CDR1 is SQVTM and CDR2 is ANQGSEA. CDR3 sequence: CSVGGRTGGSYNEQFF. The CDR3 nucleotides are TGCAGCGTTGGCGGGAGGACAGGGGGGTCCTACAATGAGCAGTTCTTC.

The rearrangement joins TRBV4-1 to TRBJ1-1; D uncertain. Trimming stripped 2 bases from V and 0 bases from J, with 7 bases between. CDR1 MGHRA and CDR2 YSYEKL come from the germline V gene. The CDR3 consists of 14 residues. CDR3 nucleotides: TGCGCCAGCAGCCAACCGAGGATGAACACTGAAGCTTTCTTT. Amino acid sequence: CASSQPRMNTEAFF.